This TCR beta chain is from a study of technical replicates of blood from several donors. The germline V and J ends were trimmed by 3 bases and 4 bases, with 12 bases remaining between them. The CDR3 extends over 14 amino acids. Germline assignment: CDR1 SGHTS and CDR2 YDEGEE. The repertoire was sequenced with immunoSEQ multiplex PCR; TCRdb's copy has only in-frame clones and lacks some. Found here are around 74,000 clones, about 86% of them singletons; the top ten hold around 4.8%. V usage is TRBV5-8 and J usage is TRBJ2-3, with a weak D call TRBD1 (6 bases). Sequences were obtained from PBMCs. The clonotype comes from a human donor in good health. Some clones in this sample may be carry-over from other donors' samples. CDR3 DNA sequence: TGTGCCAGCAGCTGGGGGCCTCGAGCAGATACGCAGTATTTT. It translates to CASSWGPRADTQYF.